This T cell receptor beta chain emerged from a study of T cell responses to AZD1222 COVID-19 vaccine. The study, taken as a whole, reports: There were vaccine-associated CD4 TCRs across spike, dominant at 160-218 and 743-854.

The sample holds one count of this clone. What it binds is not known. Other nucleotide sequences from this sample produce the same CDR3. Losses at the gene ends were 5 bases for V and 4 bases for J; bases not matched to a gene: 4. The CDR3 is made up of 13 amino acids. Clones were sequenced by immunoSEQ multiplex PCR, and TCRdb holds only the in-frame ones, with some missing. The table lists 180,000 or so clones, approximately 95% of them singletons. The sample was peripheral blood, taken 28 days after the second dose of the MenACWY control vaccine. This rearrangement joins TRBV12-3 or TRBV12-4 to TRBJ1-2; 7 positions match TRBD1. The TCR was taken from an adult who received the MenACWY meningococcal vaccine as a control. The CDR3, as DNA: TGTGCCAGCAGTCCGACAGGGATCTATGGCTACACCTTC. Its translation is CASSPTGIYGYTF.